These T cell receptor beta chains were read from a single sample in a study of shared clonotypes between healthy human individuals. TCRdb's copy holds only in-frame clones and misses some; the assay was immunoSEQ multiplex PCR. Among hundreds of thousands of clones listed, around 72% were seen once. What was sequenced was memory CD4+ T cells sorted from blood. The receptors were sampled from a woman in her twenties or thirties in good health. The conserved cysteine and the conserved F or W are not part of the CDR3 here.

V gene	CDR3 length	J gene	CDR3 protein
TRBV5-1	11	TRBJ1-1	ASSFAGNTEAF
TRBV11-3	12	TRBJ2-3	ASSPLASTDTQY
TRBV6-6	13	TRBJ1-1	ASRTPSGVNTEAF
TRBV7-3	14	TRBJ2-1	ASSLSTGTGSDEQF
TRBV15	11	TRBJ1-2	ATSRDESYGYT
TRBV7-9	10	TRBJ1-1	ASSRDNTEAF
TRBV11-2	11	TRBJ2-5	ASSPQVGSEQY
TRBV19	12	TRBJ2-7	ASSQTGGGYEQY
TRBV5-1	15	TRBJ2-6	ASSFQYAGTGANVLT
TRBV5-1	13	TRBJ2-2	ASFRSTGHTGELF
TRBV5-1	11	TRBJ2-7	ASSRDGSYEQY
TRBV27	11	TRBJ2-7	ASSLARGYEQY
TRBV27	12	TRBJ1-1	ASSLIGRNTEAF
TRBV6-6	12	TRBJ2-1	ASSYSTSYNEQF
TRBV5-1	15	TRBJ2-2	ASSLAFGGGSTGELF
TRBV10-3	14	TRBJ2-7	ATQKGHTDYSYEQY
TRBV28	14	TRBJ2-1	ASSLIYQGIKDEQF
TRBV7-2	12	TRBJ2-7	ASSSGWAAYEQY
TRBV6-6	13	TRBJ1-1	ASSYSTGRNTEAF
TRBV11-2	13	TRBJ1-1	ASSREGQVNTYSN
TRBV7-2	10	TRBJ1-2	ASSAGDYGYT
TRBV9	13	TRBJ2-2	ASGEWSHSLGELF
TRBV7-3	11	TRBJ2-1	ASSLTVDNEQF
TRBV7-2	13	TRBJ2-5	ASSNRRTGEETQY
TRBV7-9	10	TRBJ1-2	ASSLDRVGYT
TRBV5-1	13	TRBJ2-7	ASSLEGQLAYEQY
TRBV28	12	TRBJ2-5	ASSDSGSGETQY
TRBV4-1	13	TRBJ1-4	ASSLGGGLGEKLF
TRBV7-9	12	TRBJ1-1	ASSFYLRGTEAF
TRBV27	13	TRBJ2-3	ASSYPGDGTDTQY
TRBV9	11	TRBJ1-2	ASSVDGNYGYT
TRBV28	9	TRBJ2-7	ASSPWGTQI
TRBV6-5	13	TRBJ2-1	ASSYLLAGGVEQF
TRBV2	12	TRBJ2-1	ASSVREAYNEQF
TRBV5-8	13	TRBJ1-1	ASSRGTGVNTEAF
TRBV7-9	14	TRBJ2-5	ASSLSSGTPGETQY
TRBV11-2	16	TRBJ1-6	ASSLSPTGVTYNSPLH
TRBV9	13	TRBJ2-3	ASSVEALAVDTQY
TRBV4-1	14	TRBJ2-1	ASSQMKDSIINEQF
TRBV9	13	TRBJ2-2	ASSVGLPHTGELF
TRBV6-4	14	TRBJ2-4	ASSEVGGVAKNIQY
TRBV5-6	12	TRBJ1-1	ASSLVGWGTEAF
TRBV19	10	TRBJ2-1	ASSIPGQSQF
TRBV5-4	13	TRBJ1-4	ASSVNRQTNEKLF